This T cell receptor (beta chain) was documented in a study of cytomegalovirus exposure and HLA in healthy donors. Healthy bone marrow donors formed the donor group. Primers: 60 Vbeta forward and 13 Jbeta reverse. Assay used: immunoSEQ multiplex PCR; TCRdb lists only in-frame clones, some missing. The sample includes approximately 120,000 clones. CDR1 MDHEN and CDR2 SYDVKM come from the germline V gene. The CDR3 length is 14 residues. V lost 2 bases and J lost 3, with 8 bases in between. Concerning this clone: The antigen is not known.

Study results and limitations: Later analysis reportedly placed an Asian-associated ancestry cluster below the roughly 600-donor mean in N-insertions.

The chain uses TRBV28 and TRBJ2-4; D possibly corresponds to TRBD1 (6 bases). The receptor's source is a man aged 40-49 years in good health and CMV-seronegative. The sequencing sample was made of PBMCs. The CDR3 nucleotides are TGTGCCAGCAGTTTAGGGGGCAGCAAAAACATTCAGTACTTC. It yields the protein CASSLGGSKNIQYF.